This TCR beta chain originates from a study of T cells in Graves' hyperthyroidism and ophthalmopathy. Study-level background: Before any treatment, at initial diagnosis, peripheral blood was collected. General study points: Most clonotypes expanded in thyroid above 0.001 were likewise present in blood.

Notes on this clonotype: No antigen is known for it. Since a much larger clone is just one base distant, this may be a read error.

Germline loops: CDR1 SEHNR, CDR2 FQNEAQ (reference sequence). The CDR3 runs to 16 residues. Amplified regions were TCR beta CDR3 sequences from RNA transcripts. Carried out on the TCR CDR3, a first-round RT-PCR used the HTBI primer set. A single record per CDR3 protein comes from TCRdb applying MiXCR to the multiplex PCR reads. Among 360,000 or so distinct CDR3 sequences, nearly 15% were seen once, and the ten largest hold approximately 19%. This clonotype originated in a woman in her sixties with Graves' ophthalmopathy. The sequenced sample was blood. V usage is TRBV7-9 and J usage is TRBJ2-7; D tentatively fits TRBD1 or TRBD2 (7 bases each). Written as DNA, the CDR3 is TGTACCAGCAGGGGGGGCACGGGGGCCTCATCCTACGAGCAGTACTTC. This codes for CTSRGGTGASSYEQYF.